This T cell receptor beta chain was sequenced during a study of T cell responses to AZD1222 COVID-19 vaccine. General study findings and limits: Two doses of AZD1222 preceded a rise in Spike-specific TCR breadth and depth. Among those given AZD1222, only 6 or 7 were seropositive at baseline.

With regard to this clone: No antigen is known for it.

The V and J ends lost 6 bases and 9 bases respectively, with 15 bases between them. The CDR3 spans 13 residues. Germline loops: CDR1 MNHNY, CDR2 SVGAGI (reference sequence). Repertoires were generated with immunoSEQ multiplex PCR, while TCRdb's copy carries only in-frame clones and drops some. The data contain nearly 90,000 clones, nearly 90% of them singletons. The sequence came from an adult in good health. The chain carries TRBV6-6 and TRBJ1-5; D not certain. The material was peripheral blood, obtained on day 0 of AZD1222 vaccination. In nucleotides, the CDR3 is TGTGCCAGCAGCGATCGGGGAATCCGGCCCCAGCATTTT. Protein product: CASSDRGIRPQHF.